This T cell receptor (beta chain) was observed in a study of blood T cell repertoires in COVID-19. For the study at large: Sites in the United States, Italy and Spain provided acute and convalescent COVID-19 samples.

The data were produced by immunoSEQ multiplex PCR, yet TCRdb's version contains in-frame clones alone and is incomplete. The sample gives 100,000 to 150,000 clones, less than 90% of which show up once; 1.4% is in the top ten. V lost 6 bases, J lost 5 bases, and 3 bases stayed unmatched. Germline V gene data show CDR1 as LNHDA and CDR2 as SQIVND (reference sequence). The CDR3 runs 13 residues. The TCR originated in a man between 60 and 75 years old with acute or convalescent COVID-19. The sequenced sample was peripheral blood. This chain connects TRBV19 to TRBJ1-4; 7 bases line up with TRBD1. This CDR3 reads CASRQGPNEKLFF. The CDR3 DNA is TGTGCCAGTAGACAGGGGCCGAATGAAAAACTGTTTTTT. Full variable domain (missing parts from reference TRBV19 and TRBJ1-4): DGGITQSPKYLFRKEGQNVTLSCEQNLNHDAMYWYRQDPGQGLRLIYYSQIVNDFQKGDIAEGYSVSREKKESFPLTVTSAQKNPTAFYLCASRQGPNEKLFFGSGTQLSVL.